This entry lists 13 T cell receptor beta chains sequenced from one sample in a study of graft-versus-host responses after intestinal transplantation. Sequencing used immunoSEQ multiplex PCR; TCRdb keeps in-frame clones, though not all of them. This sample has about 98,000 clones, with roughly 88% found just once. The starting material was PBMCs, obtained 255 days after intestinal transplant. These receptors all come from a human patient who received an intestinal transplant, so some T cells may come from the graft donor.

This chain connects TRBV9 to TRBJ1-1, with D possibly TRBD1 on 5 matching bases. This CDR3 is built from 14 residues. The ends were cut back, 2 bases at V and 0 bases at J, with 8 bases in the middle. Germline V gene data show CDR1 as SGDLS and CDR2 as YYNGEE. This CDR3 is CASSVATVNTEAFF. The DNA for the CDR3 is TGTGCCAGCAGCGTCGCGACAGTGAACACTGAAGCTTTCTTT.

This clone was counted only a few times. The genes are TRBV5-6 and TRBJ2-7, with no clear D. The CDR3 runs to 14 residues. CDR1 and CDR2 (germline): SGHDT, YYEEEE. Deletions cut 0 bases from V and 0 bases from J, with 7 bases between. The CDR3 bases are TGTGCCAGCAGCTTGGGGGTCAGCTCCTACGAGCAGTACTTC. Translating it yields CASSLGVSSYEQYF. The whole variable domain, filled in from reference TRBV5-6 and TRBJ2-7, reads DAGVTQSPTHLIKTRGQQVTLRCSPKSGHDTVSWYQQALGQGPQFIFQYYEEEERQRGNFPDRFSGHQFPNYSSELNVNALLLGDSALYLCASSLGVSSYEQYFGPGTRLTVT.

V gene TRBV7-9 combines with J gene TRBJ2-2; D is possibly TRBD2 (5 bases). Germline V gives CDR1 SEHNR, CDR2 FQNEAQ (reference sequence). Trimming took 3 bases from V and 5 from J, leaving 10 bases between them. The CDR3 is 14 residues long. The CDR3 nucleotides read TGTGCCAGCAGCTTCCGAGGAGGTACCGGGGAGCTGTTTTTT. Translated: CASSFRGGTGELFF.

This clone turned up a few times. The chain uses TRBV6-1 and TRBJ2-1; 9 bases match TRBD1. In germline, CDR1 is MNHNS, CDR2 SASEGT. The CDR3 runs to 13 residues. Trimming took 7 bases from V and 12 from J; bases not matched to a gene: 10. This chain's CDR3 is CASTYGTGRRQFF. CDR3 coding DNA: TGTGCCAGCACTTACGGGACAGGGAGAAGGCAGTTCTTC.

This clone occurred a few times. The V and J genes are TRBV19 and TRBJ2-3, with 10 bases fitting TRBD1. Germline values: CDR1 LNHDA, CDR2 SQIVND (reference sequence). The CDR3 runs 16 residues. Losses at the gene ends were 10 bases for V and 3 bases for J; bases not matched to a gene: 13. CDR3 sequence reads: CATHPGQGPWTDTQYF. For the CDR3, the DNA is TGTGCCACACACCCGGGACAGGGGCCTTGGACAGATACGCAGTATTTT.

The CDR3 DNA reads as TGCGCCAGCAGCTTGGAGGCTAACAAATACAATGAGCAGTTCTTC. It specifies CASSLEANKYNEQFF. The V and J genes are TRBV5-1 and TRBJ2-1; D not certain. The CDR3 is made up of 15 amino acids. Trimming pared 0 bases from V and 4 bases from J, leaving 11 bases between. Looked up from germline, CDR1 is SGHRS and CDR2 is YFSETQ.

As DNA, the CDR3 is TGTGCCACCAGCAGAGATCTCAACAGTCGCACTGAAGCTTTCTTT. Translation: CATSRDLNSRTEAFF. The chain joins TRBV15 to TRBJ1-1; D is unclear. Per the germline V gene, CDR1 is LNHNV and CDR2 is YYDKDF (reference sequence). This CDR3 is 15 amino acids long. Trimming removed 0 bases at V and 4 bases at J, with 12 bases between.

V gene TRBV2 combines with J gene TRBJ2-7; TRBD1 might be the D (6 bases). Deletions cut 6 bases from V and 0 bases from J, with 12 bases between. The germline CDR1 and CDR2 sequences are SNHLY and FYNNEI. The CDR3 is made up of 14 amino acids. The CDR3, as DNA: TGTGCCAGCAGGTCGGACAGCCTCTCCTACGAGCAGTACTTC. It is translated as CASRSDSLSYEQYF. The complete variable domain, with remaining parts taken from reference TRBV2 and TRBJ2-7, reads EPEVTQTPSHQVTQMGQEVILRCVPISNHLYFYWYRQILGQKVEFLVSFYNNEISEKSEIFDDQFSVERPDGSNFTLKIRSTKLEDSAMYFCASRSDSLSYEQYFGPGTRLTVT.

The chain recombines TRBV28 with TRBJ1-1; D gene unclear. V lost 5 bases to trimming and J lost 3 bases, with 4 bases between them. The length of the CDR3 is 11 residues. The germline CDR1 and CDR2 sequences are MDHEN and SYDVKM. The CDR3 nucleotides read TGTGCCAGCAGTGTGTACACTGAAGCTTTCTTT. Encoded protein: CASSVYTEAFF. Supplemented by reference TRBV28 and TRBJ1-1, the full variable domain reads DVKVTQSSRYLVKRTGEKVFLECVQDMDHENMFWYRQDPGLGLRLIYFSYDVKMKEKGDIPEGYSVSREKKERFSLILESASTNQTSMYLCASSVYTEAFFGQGTRLTVV.

A word on this clone: This sample includes further DNA sequences coding for the same CDR3. The chain recombines TRBV28 with TRBJ2-2; the match to TRBD2 covers 8 bases. The CDR3 has 16 amino acids. Germline CDR1 reads MDHEN; CDR2 reads SYDVKM. V lost 3 bases, J lost 1 base, and 4 bases stayed unmatched. The CDR3 bases are TGTGCCAGCAGTTTGGCGGGGGGCGTGAACACCGGGGAGCTGTTTTTT. Translating gives CASSLAGGVNTGELFF.

The chain uses TRBV2 and TRBJ2-1; no reliable D call. Germline assignment: CDR1 SNHLY and CDR2 FYNNEI. Trimming took off 4 bases at V and 4 bases at J, with 8 bases between the two ends. There are 13 residues in the CDR3. The CDR3 sequence: CASSVYTYNEQFF. The CDR3 bases are TGTGCCAGCAGTGTTTACACTTACAATGAGCAGTTCTTC.

V gene TRBV4-2 combines with J gene TRBJ2-1; 13 bases are a match to TRBD2. J lost 8 bases, V lost 5 bases, and 9 bases had no gene match. The germline V gene has CDR1 LGHNA and CDR2 YNFKEQ. The CDR3 sequence is 16 residues long. CDR3 residues: CASSGTSGEGVHEQFF. CDR3 nucleotides: TGTGCCAGCAGCGGGACTAGCGGGGAAGGGGTTCATGAGCAGTTCTTC.

This chain uses TRBV21-1 with TRBJ2-7; the table gives TRBD1 as D, unverified against the DNA. TRBV21-1 is labeled a pseudogene. The CDR3 runs 17 residues. CDR3: CASSKEGRDRTLYEQYV. The CDR3 DNA sequence: TGTGCCAGCAGCAAAGAGGGCAGGGACAGAACCCTCTACGAGCAGTACGTC.